This T cell receptor (beta chain) was recorded in a study of blood T cells in healthy people across ages. This clonotype was seen only a few times. What it binds is not known. The second PCR ran about 6 to 12 cycles with a sample-barcoded 5' primer and J-beta primers. The template-switch adaptor, which had 12 random nucleotides, put a tag on each cDNA molecule. TCRdb independently ran MiXCR on the 5' RACE reads; one entry per CDR3 protein. This sample has 1.5 million to 2 million distinct CDR3 sequences, with approximately 50% found just once. Findings of the study overall: The fall in TCR beta diversity per million T cells was roughly linear with age.

The V gene lost 5 bases and the J gene lost 8 bases, with 21 bases spanning the gap. CDR3 length: 15 residues. Germline assignment: CDR1 SGHTA and CDR2 FQGNSA. The clonotype comes from a woman in her 40s in good health. The source material was blood. The chain couples TRBV7-2 to TRBJ1-2; possibly TRBD1 for D (6 bases). CDR3 coding DNA: TGTGCCAGCAGCAACCGGGACACCCCTCGGAGGGGCTACACCTTC. This codes for CASSNRDTPRRGYTF.